This T cell receptor beta chain was documented in a study of T cell responses to AZD1222 COVID-19 vaccine. Libraries were prepared by immunoSEQ multiplex PCR; TCRdb keeps only in-frame clonotypes and omits some of them. The table lists about 120,000 clones, roughly 88% of them singletons. About this clone: Its target is unknown.

Study-wide results and caveats: Most donors were white British and more were female, and clonal diversity was possibly underestimated. Vaccine-related CD4 TCRs covered spike, predominating at 160-218 and 743-854. Baseline testing showed seropositivity in only six AZD1222 recipients.

The CDR3 spans 14 residues. CDR1 and CDR2 (germline): MNHNS, SASEGT. V lost 2 bases to trimming and J lost 3 bases, with 11 bases between them. The study pooled second doses at about 4 or about 12 weeks. This specimen was peripheral blood, taken 28 days after the second AZD1222 dose. The clonotype comes from an adult who received the AZD1222 COVID-19 vaccine. The J gene is TRBJ2-7, the V gene TRBV6-1; D call uncertain. For the CDR3, the DNA is TGTGCCAGCAGTGAACTATTACACAACTACGAGCAGTACTTC. As protein: CASSELLHNYEQYF.